The 25 T cell receptor beta chains listed next were all sequenced from one sample in a study of OX40 agonist ivuxolimab in advanced cancers. This table comes from immunoSEQ multiplex PCR, and its TCRdb copy is limited to in-frame clones, with some not included. This repertoire shows around 11,000 clones, around 73% found once; its top ten account for 25% to 40%. This material consisted of CD4+ or CD8+ T cells sorted from blood, taken in a trial of the OX40 agonist ivuxolimab. Receptors were obtained from an adult with an advanced solid tumor such as melanoma, head and neck, liver or kidney cancer.

The chain couples TRBV19 to TRBJ1-4; TRBD1 agrees at 10 bases. From germline, CDR1 is LNHDA and CDR2 SQIVND (reference sequence). The CDR3 length is 14 residues. With 10 bases clipped from V and 5 bases from J, the junction kept 7 bases outside the gene matches. The chain's CDR3 is CATRTGGGNEKLFF. CDR3 nucleotides: TGTGCCACCCGGACAGGGGGAGGCAATGAAAAACTGTTTTTT.

A few counts support this clone. V usage is TRBV7-8 and J usage is TRBJ2-1; 7 bases fit TRBD1. In germline, CDR1 is SGHVS, CDR2 FQNEAQ. V dropped 1 base and J dropped 0; count of bases not matched to a gene: 3. This CDR3 is built from 16 residues. CDR3 protein: CASSLGDRGSYNEQFF. The CDR3 nucleotides read TGTGCCAGCAGCTTAGGGGACAGAGGCTCCTACAATGAGCAGTTCTTC.

The V gene is TRBV9, the J gene TRBJ2-5; 8 nucleotides align to TRBD1. Trimming removed 2 bases from V and 2 bases from J; junction bases left unmatched: 5. CDR1 is SGDLS and CDR2 is YYNGEE in the germline V gene. The CDR3 totals 15 residues. The CDR3, as DNA: TGTGCCAGCAGCGTTTCAGGGGGCGGGCAAGAGACCCAGTACTTC. Amino acid sequence: CASSVSGGGQETQYF.

J is TRBJ1-1 and V is TRBV13; D gene unclear. The germline CDR1 and CDR2 sequences are PRHDT and FYEKMQ (reference sequence). V lost 6 bases and J 0 bases, leaving 5 bases between the germline ends. The CDR3 runs 12 residues. CDR3 region: CASSQMNTEAFF. CDR3 bases: TGTGCCAGCAGTCAGATGAACACTGAAGCTTTCTTT.

The chain uses TRBV7-2 and TRBJ1-2, with D hard to call. The CDR3 loop spans 13 amino acids. The germline V and J ends were trimmed by 5 bases and 0 bases, with 7 bases remaining between them. CDR1 and CDR2 (germline): SGHTA, FQGNSA. The CDR3 sequence: CASSPGPNYGYTF. CDR3 coding DNA: TGTGCCAGCAGCCCAGGTCCTAACTATGGCTACACCTTC.

The rearrangement links TRBV5-4 to TRBJ1-3, with D uncertain. V dropped 2 bases and J dropped 0 bases, with 6 bases sitting between them. CDR1 and CDR2 from the germline V gene are SGHNT and YYREEE (reference sequence). The CDR3 is made up of 14 amino acids. CDR3 region: CASSLDNSGNTIYF. In nucleotides, the CDR3 is TGTGCCAGCAGCTTAGATAACTCTGGAAACACCATATATTTT.

The genes are TRBV5-1 and TRBJ1-3; no reliable D call. The CDR3 is 15 residues long. Looked up from germline, CDR1 is SGHRS and CDR2 is YFSETQ. The V end lost 3 bases, the J end lost 3 bases, and 13 bases lay between the germline ends. This chain's CDR3 is CASSWTHEGGNTIYF. As DNA, the CDR3 is TGCGCCAGCAGCTGGACCCACGAAGGTGGAAACACCATATATTTT.

The V gene is TRBV4-1, the J gene TRBJ2-7; D remains unclear. There are 11 residues in the CDR3. The germline V and J ends were trimmed by 0 bases and 7 bases, with 4 bases remaining between them. Per the germline V gene, CDR1 is MGHRA and CDR2 is YSYEKL. The CDR3 loop reads CASSQEQEQYF. The CDR3 DNA reads TGCGCCAGCAGCCAAGAGCAGGAGCAGTACTTC.

This clone showed up just a few times. Other nucleotide sequences in the sample specify the same CDR3. The V gene is TRBV25-1, the J gene TRBJ1-5; 9 nucleotides line up with TRBD1. V dropped 6 bases and J dropped 6; count of bases not matched to a gene: 15. This CDR3 contains 17 residues. Germline V CDR1 and CDR2: MGHDK, SYGVNS. The CDR3 region has the DNA TGTGCCAGCAGCGACTCGCAACCTGGGACAGGGTCTCAGCCCCAGCATTTT. Protein product: CASSDSQPGTGSQPQHF.

This chain connects TRBV5-6 to TRBJ2-3; TRBD2 agrees at 10 bases. Germline loops: CDR1 SGHDT, CDR2 YYEEEE. The length of the CDR3 is 17 residues. The V gene end was trimmed by 3 bases and the J gene end by 4 bases; junction bases not matched to a gene: 11. The CDR3 spells CASSSLTSGAVSDTQYF. The CDR3, as DNA: TGTGCCAGCAGCTCGCTTACTAGCGGGGCGGTCTCAGATACGCAGTATTTT.

CDR3 residues: CASSLEQGVYSNQPQHF. The CDR3 DNA sequence: TGTGCCAGCAGCTTAGAGCAGGGAGTATATAGCAATCAGCCCCAGCATTTT. V is TRBV7-8 and J is TRBJ1-5, with D possibly matching TRBD1 (5 bases). Germline V gene data show CDR1 as SGHVS and CDR2 as FQNEAQ. The CDR3 length is 17 residues. Trimming removed 1 base at V and 0 bases at J, with 13 bases between. Using reference TRBV7-8 and TRBJ1-5 for the parts outside the CDR3, the full variable domain is GAGVSQSPRYKVAKRGQDVALRCDPISGHVSLFWYQQALGQGPEFLTYFQNEAQLDKSGLPSDRFFAERPEGSVSTLKIQRTQQEDSAVYLCASSLEQGVYSNQPQHFGDGTRLSIL.

The DNA for the CDR3 is TGTGCCAGCAGCGTAGCGGTACAGATGAACACTGAAGCTTTCTTT. This codes for CASSVAVQMNTEAFF. The chain carries TRBV9 and TRBJ1-1; D uncertain. Germline CDR1 is SGDLS and CDR2 is YYNGEE. Trimming took 0 bases from V and 0 from J, leaving 9 bases between them. The CDR3 contains 15 residues.

The J gene is TRBJ2-1, the V gene TRBV11-3; 8 bases map to TRBD2. J was trimmed by 0 bases and V by 1 base; bases with no gene match: 11. Germline loops: CDR1 SGHNT, CDR2 YENEEA. The CDR3 is 19 residues long. The CDR3 coding sequence is TGTGCCAGCAGCTTAGTACCGGCTGGGCGGGGGGACTCCTACAATGAGCAGTTCTTC. Its protein is CASSLVPAGRGDSYNEQFF.

This clone was recorded only once. The rearrangement links TRBV29-1 to TRBJ1-1, with D unresolved. This CDR3 has 12 residues. Germline values: CDR1 SQVTM, CDR2 ANQGSEA. V was trimmed by 3 bases and J by 3 bases, leaving 8 bases between them. CDR3 protein: CSVDEGYTEAFF. The CDR3 nucleotides are TGCAGCGTTGATGAGGGATACACTGAAGCTTTCTTT.

The chain recombines TRBV28 with TRBJ2-7, with 8 bases that match TRBD1. Germline V gene lookup returns CDR1 MDHEN and CDR2 SYDVKM. This CDR3 contains 19 residues. With V trimmed by 5 bases and J by 2 bases, 20 bases remained unmatched. CDR3 region: CASSLRLGAGTGSPYEQYF. The CDR3, as DNA: TGTGCCAGCAGTCTACGACTCGGGGCTGGGACAGGCTCCCCCTACGAGCAGTACTTC.

By its share, this clone is medium-sized (0.01 to 0.1%). This chain's CDR3 is CASSYGIEAFF. The CDR3 nucleotides are TGTGCCAGCAGTTATGGGATTGAAGCTTTCTTT. J is TRBJ1-1 and V is TRBV6-5; no definite D call. The CDR3 is 11 amino acids. V was shortened by 3 bases and J by 7 bases, with 6 bases between the two germline ends. CDR1 MNHEY and CDR2 SVGAGI come from the germline V gene.

The chain recombines TRBV30 with TRBJ1-4; D gene ambiguous. The germline V gene encodes CDR1 GTSNPN and CDR2 SVGIG (reference sequence). The CDR3 is made up of 10 amino acids. Trimming cost V 6 bases and J 5 bases, with 4 bases left between them. Here the CDR3 reads CACSNEKLFF. The CDR3 region has the DNA TGTGCCTGTTCAAATGAAAAACTGTTTTTT. Full variable domain (missing parts from reference TRBV30 and TRBJ1-4): SQTIHQWPATLVQPVGSPLSLECTVEGTSNPNLYWYRQAAGRGLQLLFYSVGIGQISSEVPQNLSASRPQDRQFILSSKKLLLSDSGFYLCACSNEKLFFGSGTQLSVL.

The V and J genes are TRBV28 and TRBJ2-3; 7 bases agree with TRBD2. Per the germline V gene, CDR1 is MDHEN and CDR2 is SYDVKM. This CDR3 has 15 residues. Trimming removed 5 bases from V and 1 base from J; junction bases left unmatched: 6. This CDR3 reads CASSKRLARTDTQYF. CDR3 in DNA: TGTGCCAGCAGTAAAAGACTAGCCCGCACAGATACGCAGTATTTT.

CDR3 bases: TGTGCCACCGGGGATGGCAATCAGCCCCAGCATTTT. Protein sequence: CATGDGNQPQHF. The V and J genes are TRBV15 and TRBJ1-5; D is uncertain. Per the germline V gene, CDR1 is LNHNV and CDR2 is YYDKDF (reference sequence). V lost 8 bases and J 2 bases, leaving 7 bases between the germline ends. The CDR3 spans 12 residues.

The count of this clone is one. This chain's CDR3 is CASSQAGQTNYGYTF. The CDR3 DNA reads TGTGCCAGCAGCCAAGCGGGACAGACTAACTATGGCTACACCTTC. This chain joins TRBV14 and TRBJ1-2; 7 bases are shared with TRBD1. Losses at the gene ends were 1 base for V and 0 bases for J; bases not matched to a gene: 2. Germline V gene lookup returns CDR1 SGHDN and CDR2 FVKESK. The CDR3 length is 15 residues.

The rearrangement links TRBV27 to TRBJ1-2; maybe TRBD1 (5 bases). Trimming shortened V by 8 bases and J by 8 bases, and 21 bases separated the two germline ends. The germline V gene encodes CDR1 MNHEY and CDR2 SMNVEV (reference sequence). CDR3 length equals 14 residues. CDR3 loop: CASGAPGLKWGYTF. CDR3 DNA sequence: TGTGCCAGCGGCGCTCCGGGGCTAAAGTGGGGCTACACCTTC.

The chain is built from TRBV28 and TRBJ1-1; D possibly corresponds to TRBD1 (5 bases). The germline CDR1 and CDR2 sequences are MDHEN and SYDVKM. The germline V and J ends were trimmed by 4 bases and 8 bases, with 11 bases remaining between them. This CDR3 is built from 12 residues. The CDR3 DNA reads TGTGCCAGCAGTTCTAACACAGGCGAAGCTTTCTTT. This sequence encodes CASSSNTGEAFF.

This chain joins TRBV6-6 and TRBJ2-7, with D tentatively TRBD1 (6 bases). Deletions cut 0 bases from V and 3 bases from J, with 9 bases between. CDR1 MNHNY and CDR2 SVGAGI come from the germline V gene (reference sequence). This CDR3 region has 14 residues. The CDR3 DNA reads as TGTGCCAGCAGTTACTCCAGGGGTGACTACGAGCAGTACTTC. Protein: CASSYSRGDYEQYF.

This clone was seen only once. This chain joins TRBV2 and TRBJ1-2; D gene uncertain. V shed 3 bases and J shed 5 bases, with 7 bases lying between them. The CDR3 covers 12 residues. Germline CDR1 reads SNHLY; CDR2 reads FYNNEI. CDR3 in amino acids: CASSDFGYGYTF. CDR3 in DNA: TGTGCCAGCAGTGATTTCGGGTATGGCTACACCTTC.

Only one count was recorded for this clone. CDR3 sequence reads: CASSVEEEQNYGYTF. CDR3 nucleotides: TGTGCCAGCAGCGTAGAGGAAGAACAGAACTATGGCTACACCTTC. The chain combines TRBV9 with TRBJ1-2, with D unclear. V dropped 0 bases and J dropped 2 bases, with 11 bases sitting between them. Germline CDR1 SGDLS, CDR2 YYNGEE. The CDR3 runs 15 residues.